Below are 6 T cell receptor beta chains sequenced from a single sample in a study of T cells in Graves' hyperthyroidism and ophthalmopathy. Amplification yielded TCR beta CDR3 regions, with RNA transcripts as the source. The TCR CDR3 was amplified in a first-round RT-PCR using the HTBI primer set. TCRdb reanalysed the multiplex PCR reads using MiXCR and keeps one entry per CDR3 protein. The sample lists more than 300,000 distinct CDR3 sequences; about a fifth were seen once. Input material: blood. These receptors all come from a man younger than 30 with Graves' ophthalmopathy.

This chain uses TRBV24-1 with TRBJ2-5, with 8 positions matching TRBD2. V was clipped by 6 bases and J by 4 bases; unmatched bases: 3. The germline V gene encodes CDR1 KGHDR and CDR2 SFDVKD. This CDR3 region has 13 residues. CDR3 sequence (DNA): TGTGCCACCAGTTTCGGGGGGGGAGAGACCCAGTACTTC. Amino acid sequence: CATSFGGGETQYF.

This clonotype was found many times. The genes are TRBV11-2 and TRBJ2-5; 12 bases agree with TRBD2. The V gene's germline CDR1 is SGHAT and CDR2 FQNNGV. This CDR3 spans 15 amino acids. The J segment lost 1 base and the V segment lost 6 bases, leaving 3 bases of the junction unmatched. CDR3 region: CASRRLAGVQETQYF. For the CDR3, the DNA is TGTGCCAGCAGACGACTAGCGGGGGTCCAAGAGACCCAGTACTTC. The entire variable domain, with the rest obtained from reference TRBV11-2 and TRBJ2-5, is as follows: EAGVAQSPRYKIIEKRQSVAFWCNPISGHATLYWYQQILGQGPKLLIQFQNNGVVDDSQLPKDRFSAERLKGVDSTLKIQPAKLEDSAVYLCASRRLAGVQETQYFGPGTRLLVL.

Only a few counts were recorded for this clonotype. This sequence joins TRBV29-1 and TRBJ2-5, with TRBD2 matching over 11 bases. V was pared by 3 bases and J by 4 bases, with 10 bases of the junction left unmatched. The CDR3 runs to 16 residues. Germline lookup yields CDR1 SQVTM and CDR2 ANQGSEA. The DNA for the CDR3 is TGCAGCGTTGATCGACTAGCGGGGCTCCCAGGAGAGACCCAGTACTTC. Its translation is CSVDRLAGLPGETQYF.

The chain links TRBV7-6 to TRBJ2-7; no definite D call. The V gene lost 5 bases and the J gene lost 2 bases, with 7 bases spanning the gap. The germline CDR1 and CDR2 sequences are SGHVS and FNYEAQ. CDR3 length equals 12 residues. The CDR3 region is CASSTTAYEQYF. The DNA of the CDR3 is TGTGCCAGCAGCACCACGGCCTACGAGCAGTACTTC.

A few counts support this clonotype. The rearrangement uses TRBV29-1 and TRBJ2-5; 9 nucleotides align to TRBD2. V was pared by 7 bases and J by 5 bases, with 14 bases of the junction left unmatched. The CDR3 has 15 residues. Per germline, CDR1 SQVTM and CDR2 ANQGSEA. CDR3 protein: CSAPQASGVGETQYF. Written as DNA, the CDR3 is TGCAGCGCCCCGCAGGCTAGCGGGGTAGGGGAGACCCAGTACTTC.

The table lists this clonotype with a count of one. The chain couples TRBV19 to TRBJ2-4; 10 bases fit TRBD1. The ends lost 0 bases at V and 3 bases at J; junction bases unmatched: 11. CDR3 length equals 19 residues. CDR1 LNHDA and CDR2 SQIVND come from the germline V gene (reference sequence). The CDR3 loop reads CASSIDLRQGAFVKNIQYF. The CDR3 DNA is TGTGCCAGTAGTATAGATCTGCGACAGGGGGCCTTTGTCAAAAACATTCAGTACTTC. Using reference TRBV19 and TRBJ2-4 for the parts outside the CDR3, the full variable domain is DGGITQSPKYLFRKEGQNVTLSCEQNLNHDAMYWYRQDPGQGLRLIYYSQIVNDFQKGDIAEGYSVSREKKESFPLTVTSAQKNPTAFYLCASSIDLRQGAFVKNIQYFGAGTRLSVL.